A single sample gave rise to the 14 T cell receptor beta chains below, sequenced in a study of lymphopenia after photon versus proton radiotherapy. The method was immunoSEQ multiplex PCR; TCRdb's version includes in-frame clones alone and lacks a portion of them. The data show fewer than 65,000 clones, with around 86% seen just once and more than 2% held by the top ten. This specimen consisted of peripheral blood, obtained from a patient treated with photon-based radiotherapy. The receptor source for this set is a man aged 40-50 years with gastric cancer.

V usage is TRBV7-2 and J usage is TRBJ1-3; 7 bases line up with TRBD1. Germline V gene data show CDR1 as SGHTA and CDR2 as FQGNSA. The junction had 7 bases not matched to a gene; V was cut back by 2 bases and J by 3 bases. This CDR3 is 16 amino acids long. CDR3 sequence (DNA): TGTGCCAGCAGCTTAATGCCAGGGGGGAATGGAAACACCATATATTTT. It translates to CASSLMPGGNGNTIYF.

Only a few counts were recorded for this clone. The V call is TRBV27, the J call TRBJ1-6; a possible D gene is TRBD1 (5 bases). The length of the CDR3 is 12 residues. Trimming took off 2 bases at V and 10 bases at J, with 6 bases between the two ends. Germline CDR1 is MNHEY and CDR2 is SMNVEV (reference sequence). The CDR3, as DNA: TGTGCCAGCAGTTTAAGGGGCTCACCCCTCCACTTT. It specifies CASSLRGSPLHF.

The V gene is TRBV20-1, the J gene TRBJ2-1; the match to TRBD1 covers 8 bases. The germline gives CDR1 DFQATT, CDR2 SNEGSKA (reference sequence). The CDR3 extends over 11 amino acids. With 6 bases clipped from V and 13 bases from J, the junction kept 8 bases outside the gene matches. The CDR3 protein is CSARTGRGQFF. The CDR3 DNA reads as TGCAGTGCCCGGACAGGGCGGGGTCAGTTCTTC.

The chain carries TRBV4-1 and TRBJ1-2, with TRBD1 identical over 8 bases. Trimming removed 4 bases from V and 4 bases from J; junction bases left unmatched: 8. Germline V lookup: CDR1 MGHRA, CDR2 YSYEKL. The CDR3 spans 15 residues. CDR3 loop: CASSRTAGGSYGYTF. As DNA, the CDR3 is TGCGCCAGCAGCCGAACAGCAGGGGGCTCCTATGGCTACACCTTC.

The chain recombines TRBV9 with TRBJ1-1, with D tentatively TRBD1 (5 bases). V dropped 1 base and J dropped 2 bases, with 12 bases sitting between them. Germline loops: CDR1 SGDLS, CDR2 YYNGEE. The CDR3 consists of 15 residues. In nucleotides, the CDR3 is TGTGCCAGCAGCGTACGGTCGGGGGATAACACTGAAGCTTTCTTT. It is translated as CASSVRSGDNTEAFF.

This chain joins TRBV14 and TRBJ2-5, with D possibly being TRBD2 (5 bases). V was pared by 4 bases and J by 4 bases, with 13 bases between. The V gene's germline CDR1 is SGHDN and CDR2 FVKESK. This CDR3 region has 14 residues. The DNA of the CDR3 is TGTGCCAGCAGCCTGACGGGGTTAACAGAGACCCAGTACTTC. The encoded protein is CASSLTGLTETQYF.

In its sample, this clone was seen a few times. The V gene is TRBV6-5, the J gene TRBJ1-5; a possible D gene is TRBD1 (5 bases). V was shortened by 5 bases and J by 5 bases, with 16 bases between the two germline ends. The CDR3 has 15 residues. Germline CDR1 reads MNHEY; CDR2 reads SVGAGI. CDR3 loop: CASSTTGGGYQPQHF. Here the CDR3 DNA reads TGTGCCAGCAGTACGACCGGGGGGGGGTATCAGCCCCAGCATTTT.

For this clone: The junction does not match germline at one end; this may be a read error. J is TRBJ1-3 and V is TRBV7-7, with D maybe TRBD1 (5 bases). This CDR3 has 18 amino acids. CDR1 and CDR2 from the germline V gene are SSHAT and FNYEAQ (reference sequence). CDR3 region: CASSLMGRAGCSGNTIYF. The CDR3, as DNA: TGTGCTAGCAGCTTAATGGGTAGGGCAGGGTGTTCTGGAAACACCATATATTTT.

For the CDR3, the DNA is TGTGCCAGCAACCCAACCCCCGCGACAGCCTTCTATGGCTACACCTTC. This sequence encodes CASNPTPATAFYGYTF. The chain joins TRBV27 to TRBJ1-2; D possibly corresponds to TRBD1 (5 bases). Germline lookup yields CDR1 MNHEY and CDR2 SMNVEV (reference sequence). Trimming shortened V by 7 bases and J by 4 bases, and 22 bases separated the two germline ends. The CDR3 length is 16 residues.

The gene calls are TRBV6-1 and TRBJ1-2; TRBD1 agrees at 7 bases. The V segment lost 5 bases and the J segment 6 bases; nucleotides outside the gene matches: 6. The CDR3 is 13 residues long. CDR1 is MNHNS, CDR2 SASEGT, per germline. CDR3 sequence: CASSQDRMHGYTF. In DNA form, the CDR3 reads TGTGCCAGCAGTCAGGACAGGATGCATGGCTACACCTTC.

This clone was seen once. V usage is TRBV9 and J usage is TRBJ2-2; D call uncertain. V lost 2 bases and J 0 bases, leaving 11 bases between the germline ends. The CDR3 contains 16 residues. Germline V CDR1 and CDR2: SGDLS, YYNGEE. CDR3 nucleotides: TGTGCCAGCAGCGTTCACCAGGCACCGAACACCGGGGAGCTGTTTTTT. Translated: CASSVHQAPNTGELFF.

The rearrangement links TRBV7-9 to TRBJ2-7, with 9 bases fitting TRBD1. Germline V CDR1 and CDR2: SEHNR, FQNEAQ (reference sequence). The trim removed 5 bases at V and 5 bases at J, leaving 10 bases unmatched. This CDR3 contains 15 residues. CDR3 sequence (DNA): TGTGCCAGCAGCCCCGTCGGGACAGGGATGGACGAGCAGTACTTC. Translation gives CASSPVGTGMDEQYF.

This chain connects TRBV4-3 to TRBJ1-2; D ambiguous. Trimming took 0 bases from V and 3 from J, leaving 8 bases between them. CDR1 LGHNA and CDR2 YSLEER come from the germline V gene. CDR3 length: 14 amino acids. This CDR3 is CASSQEVGYYGYTF. The CDR3 region has the DNA TGCGCCAGCAGCCAAGAGGTAGGATACTATGGCTACACCTTC.

The J gene is TRBJ1-5, the V gene TRBV21-1; the table names TRBD1, a call not compared with the DNA. TRBV21-1 is flagged as a pseudogene. This CDR3 is built from 17 residues. The CDR3 region is CASSKAARGLGNQPQHF. The CDR3 nucleotides are TGTGCCAGCAGCAAAGCGGCCAGGGGCTTAGGCAATCAGCCCCAGCATTTT.